A selection of T cell receptor beta chains follows, all from one sample in a study of T-cell reconstitution after alpha-beta-depleted transplantation in children. TCRdb redid the calling of the PCR reads with MiXCR, one entry per CDR3 protein. The table lists hundreds of thousands of distinct CDR3 sequences, under 15% of them singletons. Sequenced material: PBMCs from the stem cell graft donor, taken from the stem cell graft. These receptors all stem from a human donor who donated a stem cell graft to a child with combined immunodeficiency. Both conserved end residues are part of each CDR3. The D gene is left open where the match is weak. Clone size is not always given. Where it is, it says once, few, many or a class for expanded clones.

cdr3_aa: CASSSTGELYEQYF
cdr3_nt: TGTGCCAGCAGCTCGACAGGGGAGCTCTACGAGCAGTACTTC
v_call: TRBV7-9
clone_size: -
d_call: TRBD1
j_call: TRBJ2-7

cdr3_aa: CASSLDGADTQYF
cdr3_nt: TGTGCCAGCAGCTTGGACGGGGCAGATACGCAGTATTTT
v_call: TRBV5-6
clone_size: many
d_call: -
j_call: TRBJ2-3

cdr3_aa: CASSQVAGSSPLHF
cdr3_nt: TGCGCCAGCAGCCAAGTAGCCGGGTCTTCACCCCTCCACTTT
v_call: TRBV4-3
clone_size: few
d_call: -
j_call: TRBJ1-6

cdr3_aa: CASPRGGGSGNTIYF
cdr3_nt: TGTGCCAGCCCCCGGGGCGGGGGCTCTGGAAACACCATATATTTT
v_call: TRBV12-3/TRBV12-4
clone_size: -
d_call: -
j_call: TRBJ1-3

cdr3_aa: CASSTTGGDYGYTF
cdr3_nt: TGTGCCAGTAGTACTACAGGGGGCGACTATGGCTACACCTTC
v_call: TRBV19
clone_size: -
d_call: TRBD1
j_call: TRBJ1-2

cdr3_aa: CASSLPGSSGFF
cdr3_nt: TGTGCCAGCTCTCTACCGGGGTCCAGTGGGTTCTTC
v_call: TRBV18
clone_size: -
d_call: -
j_call: TRBJ2-1

cdr3_aa: CASSQGTGGSGYTF
cdr3_nt: TGTGCCAGCAGCCAGGGGACAGGGGGCAGTGGCTACACCTTC
v_call: TRBV3-1
clone_size: -
d_call: TRBD1
j_call: TRBJ1-2

cdr3_aa: CASSLTPPGVDNEQFF
cdr3_nt: TGTGCCAGCAGCTTAACCCCACCAGGGGTTGACAATGAGCAGTTCTTC
v_call: TRBV7-3
clone_size: few
d_call: -
j_call: TRBJ2-1

cdr3_aa: CSATLYKRGSGKSSYNEQFF
cdr3_nt: TGCAGTGCTACATTATACAAGCGGGGAAGCGGGAAGAGCTCCTACAATGAGCAGTTCTTC
v_call: TRBV20-1
clone_size: few
d_call: TRBD2
j_call: TRBJ2-1

cdr3_aa: CASSQLTLNEQYF
cdr3_nt: TGTGCCAGCAGCCAGCTCACGCTCAACGAGCAGTACTTC
v_call: TRBV4-2
clone_size: many
d_call: -
j_call: TRBJ2-7

cdr3_aa: CSAPAEHGYEQYF
cdr3_nt: TGCAGTGCCCCGGCTGAGCATGGCTACGAGCAGTACTTC
v_call: TRBV20-1
clone_size: many
d_call: -
j_call: TRBJ2-7

cdr3_aa: CSALPLPGSEIKNIQYF
cdr3_nt: TGCAGTGCTCTGCCCTTACCGGGCTCCGAGATCAAAAACATTCAGTACTTC
v_call: TRBV20-1
clone_size: -
d_call: -
j_call: TRBJ2-4

cdr3_aa: CASSPRAGQGIGNTIYF
cdr3_nt: TGTGCCAGCAGTCCCCGGGCGGGGCAGGGAATTGGAAACACCATATATTTT
v_call: TRBV28
clone_size: few
d_call: -
j_call: TRBJ1-3

cdr3_aa: CASSKDRSYEQYF
cdr3_nt: TGTGCCAGCAGTAAGGACCGGTCCTACGAGCAGTACTTC
v_call: TRBV6-2/TRBV6-3
clone_size: -
d_call: -
j_call: TRBJ2-7

cdr3_aa: CASSRRFGNTGELFF
cdr3_nt: TGTGCCAGCTCGAGGAGATTCGGGAACACCGGGGAGCTGTTTTTT
v_call: TRBV6-2/TRBV6-3
clone_size: few
d_call: -
j_call: TRBJ2-2

cdr3_aa: CASSSWQGPYNEQFF
cdr3_nt: TGTGCCAGCAGTTCTTGGCAGGGCCCTTACAATGAGCAGTTCTTC
v_call: TRBV27
clone_size: -
d_call: -
j_call: TRBJ2-1